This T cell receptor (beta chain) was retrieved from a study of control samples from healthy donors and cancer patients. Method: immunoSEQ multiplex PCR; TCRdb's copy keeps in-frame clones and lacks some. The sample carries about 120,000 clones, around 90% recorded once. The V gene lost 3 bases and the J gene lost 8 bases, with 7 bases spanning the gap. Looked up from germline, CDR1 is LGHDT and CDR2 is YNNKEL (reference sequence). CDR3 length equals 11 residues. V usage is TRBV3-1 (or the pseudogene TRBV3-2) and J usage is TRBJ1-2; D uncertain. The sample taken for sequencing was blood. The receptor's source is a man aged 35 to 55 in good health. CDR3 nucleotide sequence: TGTGCCAGCAGCCATCCCGGGGGCTACACCTTC. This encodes CASSHPGGYTF.